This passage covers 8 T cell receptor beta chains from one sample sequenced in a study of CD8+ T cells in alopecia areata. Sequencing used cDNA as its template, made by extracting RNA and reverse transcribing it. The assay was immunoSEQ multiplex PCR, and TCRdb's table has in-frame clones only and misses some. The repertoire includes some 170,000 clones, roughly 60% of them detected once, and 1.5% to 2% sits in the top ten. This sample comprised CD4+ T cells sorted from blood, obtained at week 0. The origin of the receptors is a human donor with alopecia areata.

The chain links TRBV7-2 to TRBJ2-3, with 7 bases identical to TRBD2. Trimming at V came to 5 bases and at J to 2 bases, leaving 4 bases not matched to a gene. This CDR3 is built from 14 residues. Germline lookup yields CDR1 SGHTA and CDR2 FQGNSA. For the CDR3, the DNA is TGTGCCAGCAGCCGGGACTACGACACAGATACGCAGTATTTT. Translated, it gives CASSRDYDTDTQYF.

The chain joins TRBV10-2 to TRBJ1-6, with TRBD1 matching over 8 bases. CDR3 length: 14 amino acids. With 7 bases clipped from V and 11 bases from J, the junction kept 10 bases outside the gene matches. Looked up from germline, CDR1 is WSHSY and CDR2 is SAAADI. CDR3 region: CASKQTGDGTPLHF. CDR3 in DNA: TGCGCCAGCAAGCAGACAGGGGATGGCACACCCCTCCACTTT.

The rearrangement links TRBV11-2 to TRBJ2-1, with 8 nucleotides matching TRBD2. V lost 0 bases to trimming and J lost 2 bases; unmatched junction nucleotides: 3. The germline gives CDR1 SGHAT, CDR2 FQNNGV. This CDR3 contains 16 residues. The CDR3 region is CASSLEELAAYNEQFF. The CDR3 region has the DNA TGTGCCAGCAGCTTAGAGGAACTAGCGGCCTACAATGAGCAGTTCTTC.

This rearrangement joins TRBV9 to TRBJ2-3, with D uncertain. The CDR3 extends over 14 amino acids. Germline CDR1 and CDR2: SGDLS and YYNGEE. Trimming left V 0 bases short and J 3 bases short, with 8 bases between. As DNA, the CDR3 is TGTGCCAGCAGCGTAGCTCCTAAAACAGATACGCAGTATTTT. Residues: CASSVAPKTDTQYF.

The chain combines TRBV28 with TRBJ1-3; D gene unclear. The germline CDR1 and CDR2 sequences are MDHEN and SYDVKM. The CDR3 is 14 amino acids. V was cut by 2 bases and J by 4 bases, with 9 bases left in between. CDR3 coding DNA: TGTGCCAGCAGTTTAATAGGAACGGGAAACACCATATATTTT. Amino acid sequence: CASSLIGTGNTIYF.

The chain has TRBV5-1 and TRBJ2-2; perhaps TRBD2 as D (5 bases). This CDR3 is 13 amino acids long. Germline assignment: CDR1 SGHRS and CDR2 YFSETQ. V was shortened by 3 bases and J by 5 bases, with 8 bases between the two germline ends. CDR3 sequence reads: CASSSGSTGELFF. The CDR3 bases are TGCGCCAGCAGCTCGGGAAGTACCGGGGAGCTGTTTTTT.

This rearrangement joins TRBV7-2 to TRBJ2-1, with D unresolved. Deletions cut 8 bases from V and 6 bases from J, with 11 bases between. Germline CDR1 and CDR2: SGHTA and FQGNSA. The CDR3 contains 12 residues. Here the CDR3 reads CASAMTPNEQFF. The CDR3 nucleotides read TGTGCCAGCGCCATGACTCCCAATGAGCAGTTCTTC. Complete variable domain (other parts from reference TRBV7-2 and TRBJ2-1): GAGVSQSPSNKVTEKGKDVELRCDPISGHTALYWYRQSLGQGLEFLIYFQGNSAPDKSGLPSDRFSAERTGGSVSTLTIQRTQQEDSAVYLCASAMTPNEQFFGPGTRLTVL.

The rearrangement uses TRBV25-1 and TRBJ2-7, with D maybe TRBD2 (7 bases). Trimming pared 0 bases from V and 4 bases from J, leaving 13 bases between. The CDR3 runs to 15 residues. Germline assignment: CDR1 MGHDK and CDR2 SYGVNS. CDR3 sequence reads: CASSEYGGTQYEQYF. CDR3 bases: TGTGCCAGCAGTGAATACGGGGGGACACAATACGAGCAGTACTTC.